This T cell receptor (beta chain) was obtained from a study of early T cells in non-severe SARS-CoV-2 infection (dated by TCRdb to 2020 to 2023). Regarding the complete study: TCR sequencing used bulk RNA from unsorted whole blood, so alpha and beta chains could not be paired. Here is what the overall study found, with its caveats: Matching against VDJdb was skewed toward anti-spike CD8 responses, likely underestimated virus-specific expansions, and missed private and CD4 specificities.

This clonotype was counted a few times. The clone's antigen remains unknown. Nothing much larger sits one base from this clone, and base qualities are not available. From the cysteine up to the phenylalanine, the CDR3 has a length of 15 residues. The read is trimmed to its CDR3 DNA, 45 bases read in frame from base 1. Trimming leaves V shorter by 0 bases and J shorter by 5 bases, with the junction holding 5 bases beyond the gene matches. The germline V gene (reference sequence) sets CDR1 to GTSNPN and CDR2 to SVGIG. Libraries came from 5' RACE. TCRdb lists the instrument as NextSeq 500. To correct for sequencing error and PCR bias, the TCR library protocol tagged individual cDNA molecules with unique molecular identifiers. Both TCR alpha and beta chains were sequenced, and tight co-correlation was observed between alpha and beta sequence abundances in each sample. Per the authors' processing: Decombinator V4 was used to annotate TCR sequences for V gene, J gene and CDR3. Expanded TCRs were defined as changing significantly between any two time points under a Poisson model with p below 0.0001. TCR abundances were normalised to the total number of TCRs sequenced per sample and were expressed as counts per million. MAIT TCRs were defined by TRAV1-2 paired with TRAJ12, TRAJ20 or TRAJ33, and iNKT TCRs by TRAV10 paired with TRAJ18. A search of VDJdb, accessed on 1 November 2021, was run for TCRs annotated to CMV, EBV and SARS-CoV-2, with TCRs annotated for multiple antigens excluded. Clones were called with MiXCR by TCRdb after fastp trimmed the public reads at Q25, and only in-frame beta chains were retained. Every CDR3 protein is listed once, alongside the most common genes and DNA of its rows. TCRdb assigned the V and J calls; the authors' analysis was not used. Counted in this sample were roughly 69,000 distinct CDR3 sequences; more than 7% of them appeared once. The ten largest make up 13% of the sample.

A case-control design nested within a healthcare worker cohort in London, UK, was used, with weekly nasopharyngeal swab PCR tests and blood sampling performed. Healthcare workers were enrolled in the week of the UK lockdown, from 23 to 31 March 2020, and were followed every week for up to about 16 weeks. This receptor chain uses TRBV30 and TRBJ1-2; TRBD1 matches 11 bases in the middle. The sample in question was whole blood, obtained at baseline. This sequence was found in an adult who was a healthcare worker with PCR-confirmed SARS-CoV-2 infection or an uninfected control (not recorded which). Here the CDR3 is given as CAWSVGQGARYGYTF. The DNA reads TGTGCCTGGAGTGTCGGACAGGGGGCGCGATATGGCTACACCTTC.